The 4 T cell receptor beta chains listed next were all sequenced from one sample in a study of prognosis after radiotherapy for stage I lung cancer. Multiplex PCR in two rounds served to amplify TCR beta CDR3 from genomic DNA. The use of primers specific to each TRBV and TRBJ gene characterized first-round PCR. TCRdb used MiXCR to reprocess the multiplex PCR reads, holding one entry per CDR3 protein. The table shows around 30,000 distinct CDR3 sequences, with under 40% occurring only once. The sequenced sample was PBMCs, obtained before or after stereotactic body radiation therapy (not recorded which). Every receptor here comes from a donor over 45 with non-small cell lung cancer.

With respect to this clonotype: It is likely a read error: a sequence one base away is far more abundant. This chain connects TRBV6-2 or TRBV6-3 to TRBJ2-3; perhaps TRBD1 as D (6 bases). The CDR3 runs 14 residues. Looked up from germline, CDR1 is MNHEY and CDR2 is SVGEGT. V shed 5 bases and J shed 8 bases, with 17 bases lying between them. CDR3 DNA sequence: TGTGCCAGCAGTCGAGGGCAGGGGTCCCTTACGCAGTATTTT. Its translation: CASSRGQGSLTQYF.

This clonotype has a count of ten or more. V is TRBV24-1 and J is TRBJ1-1, with TRBD1 as a possible D gene (6 bases). Germline V gene data show CDR1 as KGHDR and CDR2 as SFDVKD. V was pared by 7 bases and J by 0 bases, with 8 bases between. This CDR3 is built from 13 residues. The CDR3 DNA is TGTGCCACCAGACAGGGAATGAACACTGAAGCTTTCTTT. It translates to CATRQGMNTEAFF.

This clonotype has ten or more counts. The rearrangement links TRBV5-1 to TRBJ1-2; 8 bases are a match to TRBD1. The CDR3 sequence is 16 residues long. V trimming: 5 bases; J trimming: 7 bases; junction bases outside the gene matches: 16. Germline V lookup: CDR1 SGHRS, CDR2 YFSETQ. CDR3 DNA: TGCGCCAGCAGTCTTGACAGGGGACCCACCTTTGGTGGCTACACCTTC. Translating gives CASSLDRGPTFGGYTF.

This clonotype was counted many times. This rearrangement joins TRBV5-1 to TRBJ2-3; no firm D call. The V gene's germline CDR1 is SGHRS and CDR2 YFSETQ. With 0 bases removed from V and 3 bases from J, the gap between germline ends came to 11 bases. There are 15 residues in the CDR3. The CDR3 DNA reads as TGCGCCAGCAGCTTGGGAGGTCAGTCGACAGATACGCAGTATTTT. It translates to CASSLGGQSTDTQYF. The whole variable domain, filled in from reference TRBV5-1 and TRBJ2-3, reads KAGVTQTPRYLIKTRGQQVTLSCSPISGHRSVSWYQQTPGQGLQFLFEYFSETQRNKGNFPGRFSGRQFSNSRSEMNVSTLELGDSALYLCASSLGGQSTDTQYFGPGTRLTVL.